This TCR beta chain was sequenced during a study of T cell responses to AZD1222 COVID-19 vaccine. On the study more broadly: Second-dose intervals of approximately 4 or approximately 12 weeks were pooled.

Only one count was recorded for this clone. TCRdb's copy holds only in-frame clones and misses some; the assay was immunoSEQ multiplex PCR. The top ten clones hold approximately 3.6% of a sample with about 140,000 clones, 90% of them seen once. Sequenced material: peripheral blood, taken on day 0 of AZD1222 vaccination. The TCR comes from an adult in good health.

CDR3 residues: CASSLWRGEQFF. CDR3 in DNA: TGTGCCAGCAGCTTATGGAGAGGTGAGCAGTTCTTC. The chain is built from TRBV7-9 and TRBJ2-1; D not certain. The length of the CDR3 is 12 residues. Germline values: CDR1 SEHNR, CDR2 FQNEAQ (reference sequence). The V end lost 2 bases, the J end lost 9 bases, and 8 bases lay between the germline ends.